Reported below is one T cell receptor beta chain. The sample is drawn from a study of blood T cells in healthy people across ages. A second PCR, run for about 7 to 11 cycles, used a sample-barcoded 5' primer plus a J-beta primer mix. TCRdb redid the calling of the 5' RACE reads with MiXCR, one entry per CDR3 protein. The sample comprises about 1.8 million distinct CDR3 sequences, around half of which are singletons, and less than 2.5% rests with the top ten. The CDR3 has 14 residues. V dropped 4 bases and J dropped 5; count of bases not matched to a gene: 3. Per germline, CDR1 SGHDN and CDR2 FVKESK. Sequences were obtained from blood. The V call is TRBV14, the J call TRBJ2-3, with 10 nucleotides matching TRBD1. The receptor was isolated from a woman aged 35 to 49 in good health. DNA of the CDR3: TGTGCCAGCAGCCTGACAGGGGGCGAAGATACGCAGTATTTT. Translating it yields CASSLTGGEDTQYF. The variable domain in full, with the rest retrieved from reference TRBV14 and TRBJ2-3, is EAGVTQFPSHSVIEKGQTVTLRCDPISGHDNLYWYRRVMGKEIKFLLHFVKESKQDESGMPNNRFLAERTGGTYSTLKVQPAELEDSGVYFCASSLTGGEDTQYFGPGTRLTVL.